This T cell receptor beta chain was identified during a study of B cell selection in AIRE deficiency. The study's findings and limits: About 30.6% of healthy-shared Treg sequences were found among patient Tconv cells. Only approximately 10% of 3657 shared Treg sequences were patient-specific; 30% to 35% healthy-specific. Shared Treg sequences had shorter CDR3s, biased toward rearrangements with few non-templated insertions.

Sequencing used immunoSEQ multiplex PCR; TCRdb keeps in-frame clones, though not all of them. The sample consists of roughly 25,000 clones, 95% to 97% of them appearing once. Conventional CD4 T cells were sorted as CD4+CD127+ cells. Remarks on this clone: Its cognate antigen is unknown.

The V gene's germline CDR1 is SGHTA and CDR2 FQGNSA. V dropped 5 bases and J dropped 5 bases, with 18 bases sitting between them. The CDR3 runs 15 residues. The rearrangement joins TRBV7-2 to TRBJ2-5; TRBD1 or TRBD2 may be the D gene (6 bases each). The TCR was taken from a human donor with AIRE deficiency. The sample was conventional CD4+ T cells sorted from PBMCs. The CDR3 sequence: CASSRRAGVSETQYF. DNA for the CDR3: TGTGCCAGCAGCAGGAGGGCAGGGGTATCGGAGACCCAGTACTTC.